A selection of T cell receptor beta chains follows, all from one sample in a study of control samples from healthy donors and cancer patients. Using immunoSEQ multiplex PCR, the repertoire was profiled, and TCRdb retains in-frame clones only, with some absent. Of fewer than 150,000 clones listed, just over 90% were seen once; the top ten hold approximately 7.8%. The sequencing sample was made of blood. The origin of the receptors is a young woman in good health. Both conserved end residues are part of each CDR3. A D gene is named only where the DNA matches it firmly. Clone size is shown for a subset of rows, as once, few, many or a class of expanded clone.

TRBJ1-4 once NA TRBV5-1 CASSLSGSLNEKLFF TGCGCCAGCAGCTTGTCCGGGTCCCTTAATGAAAAACTGTTTTTT
TRBJ2-5 NA NA TRBV6-6 CASRPGPQETQYF TGTGCCAGCAGACCGGGCCCACAAGAGACCCAGTACTTC
TRBJ2-1 once TRBD2 TRBV7-2 CASSARLAGGREFF TGTGCCAGCAGCGCAAGACTAGCGGGAGGGAGGGAGTTCTTC
TRBJ2-5 once TRBD2 TRBV5-1 CASSWGTSGQETQYF TGCGCCAGCAGCTGGGGGACTAGCGGGCAAGAGACCCAGTACTTC
TRBJ1-2 NA NA TRBV4-1 CASSQVGSAEGGYTF TGCGCCAGCAGCCAAGTGGGGTCAGCCGAGGGGGGCTACACCTTC
TRBJ2-1 once NA TRBV4-3 CASSQGNHGGSYNEQFF TGCGCCAGCAGCCAAGGTAACCATGGGGGCTCCTACAATGAGCAGTTCTTC
TRBJ2-1 NA NA TRBV5-1 CASSLANEQFF TGCGCCAGCAGCTTGGCCAATGAGCAGTTCTTC
TRBJ1-5 NA NA TRBV18 CASSSSEPGLQPPQHF TGTGCCAGCTCATCAAGTGAACCGGGTCTCCAGCCGCCCCAGCATTTT
TRBJ2-5 NA NA TRBV12-3/TRBV12-4 CASRLSETQYF TGTGCCAGCCGCTTGTCGGAGACCCAGTACTTC
TRBJ2-5 once TRBD1 TRBV5-1 CASSLGVDREETQYF TGCGCCAGCAGCTTGGGCGTCGACAGGGAAGAGACCCAGTACTTC
TRBJ1-6 NA NA TRBV27 CASSSKRSSSYNSPLHF TGTGCCAGCAGCTCTAAGAGATCGAGCTCCTATAATTCACCCCTCCACTTT
TRBJ1-1 NA NA TRBV29-1 CSATDGGTTEAFF TGCAGCGCCACAGACGGGGGAACCACTGAAGCTTTCTTT
TRBJ2-3 once TRBD2 TRBV5-5 CASSLGTSGLTDTQYF TGTGCCAGCAGCTTGGGGACTAGCGGGCTCACAGATACGCAGTATTTT
TRBJ2-7 NA NA TRBV11-2 CASSLNLGPGSLYEQYF TGTGCCAGCAGCTTAAATTTGGGGCCCGGATCCCTATACGAGCAGTACTTC
TRBJ2-1 NA NA TRBV5-6 CASSSGGLDEQFF TGTGCCAGCAGCTCGGGGGGCTTGGATGAGCAGTTCTTC
TRBJ1-5 NA NA TRBV6-6 CASTGGLGNQPQHF TGTGCCAGCACGGGGGGATTAGGCAATCAGCCCCAGCATTTT
TRBJ2-1 NA NA TRBV10-2 CVSRPASPYNEQFF TGCGTCAGTCGTCCGGCGTCTCCCTACAATGAGCAGTTCTTC
TRBJ1-1 NA NA TRBV7-6 CASSLTWGASTEAFF TGTGCCAGCAGCTTAACTTGGGGGGCGAGTACTGAAGCTTTCTTT
TRBJ2-1 NA TRBD1 TRBV14 CASSQSGTVHEQFF TGTGCCAGCAGCCAATCCGGGACAGTCCATGAGCAGTTCTTC